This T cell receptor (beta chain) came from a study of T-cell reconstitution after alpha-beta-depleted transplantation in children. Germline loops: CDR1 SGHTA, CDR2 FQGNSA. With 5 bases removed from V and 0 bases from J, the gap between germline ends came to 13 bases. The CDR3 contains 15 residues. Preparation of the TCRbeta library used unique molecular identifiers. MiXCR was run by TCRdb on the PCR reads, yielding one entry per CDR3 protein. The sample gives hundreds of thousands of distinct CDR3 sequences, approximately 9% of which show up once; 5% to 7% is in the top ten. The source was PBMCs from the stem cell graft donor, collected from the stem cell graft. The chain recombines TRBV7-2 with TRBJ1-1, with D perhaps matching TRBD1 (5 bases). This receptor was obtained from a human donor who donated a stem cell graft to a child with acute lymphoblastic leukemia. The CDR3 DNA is TGTGCCAGCAGCCTAGACAGCGCCTTGAACACTGAAGCTTTCTTT. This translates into CASSLDSALNTEAFF.